This T cell receptor beta chain was captured by sequencing in a study of cytomegalovirus exposure and HLA in healthy donors. Primers included in the PCR were 60 Vbeta and 13 Jbeta primers. This table comes from immunoSEQ multiplex PCR, and its TCRdb copy is limited to in-frame clones, with some not included. The profile shows some 96,000 clones, about 74% of them singletons. Study-level results: Reports indicated that the classifier achieved high specificity and sensitivity in diagnosing cytomegalovirus status.

Comments on this clone: Its specificity is unknown.

The CDR3 contains 12 residues. With 11 bases removed from V and 6 bases from J, the gap between germline ends came to 15 bases. Germline V gene lookup returns CDR1 MDHEN and CDR2 SYDVKM. The chain is built from TRBV28 and TRBJ2-3; maybe TRBD2 (6 bases). The sequence was obtained from a female donor in good health and CMV-seronegative. Material: PBMCs. CDR3 nucleotides: TGTGCCGTGGAGGCGGGGTCGGATACGCAGTATTTT. Encoded protein: CAVEAGSDTQYF.